Sequencing of this T cell receptor beta chain was carried out in a study of neurological immune-mediated disorders. This clonotype was seen repeatedly, ten times or more. The V end lost 4 bases, the J end lost 6 bases, and 10 bases lay between the germline ends. Germline V lookup: CDR1 LGHDT, CDR2 YNNKEL (reference sequence). The CDR3 contains 14 residues. One entry per CDR3 protein results from TCRdb running MiXCR on the 5' RACE reads. Altogether 110,000 or so distinct CDR3 sequences are present, roughly 3.2% being singletons, with the ten largest covering roughly 1.3%. The clonotype was recovered from a woman in her twenties or thirties with multiple sclerosis. The chain carries TRBV3-1 and TRBJ1-6; no definite D call. The sample consisted of PBMCs. CDR3 nucleotide sequence: TGTGCCAGCAGCCCCCGGACTCTTAATTCACCCCTCCACTTT. Amino acids: CASSPRTLNSPLHF.